The 6 T cell receptor beta chains presented below share a single source sample, sequenced in a study of identifying expanded T cells in peripheral blood. TCRdb's copy holds only in-frame clones and misses some; the assay was immunoSEQ multiplex PCR. Of 75,000 to 95,000 clones detected, about nine tenths appear once; the ten largest clones hold roughly 3.1%. Sequenced: blood. Receptors were obtained from a person aged 18 to 75 in good health.

The chain employs TRBV5-1 and TRBJ2-7, with 7 bases aligning to TRBD2. V was clipped by 0 bases and J by 3 bases; unmatched bases: 6. Per germline, CDR1 SGHRS and CDR2 YFSETQ. This CDR3 contains 15 residues. CDR3 loop: CASSLEASGYYEQYF. The CDR3 bases are TGCGCCAGCAGCTTGGAAGCTAGCGGATACTACGAGCAGTACTTC. Full variable domain (remainder filled in from reference TRBV5-1 and TRBJ2-7): KAGVTQTPRYLIKTRGQQVTLSCSPISGHRSVSWYQQTPGQGLQFLFEYFSETQRNKGNFPGRFSGRQFSNSRSEMNVSTLELGDSALYLCASSLEASGYYEQYFGPGTRLTVT.

V gene TRBV5-6 combines with J gene TRBJ2-2, with unresolved D. The V gene's germline CDR1 is SGHDT and CDR2 YYEEEE. The CDR3 loop spans 12 amino acids. Trimming left V 1 base short and J 6 bases short, with 4 bases between. In DNA form, the CDR3 reads TGTGCCAGCAGCTTGCTGGCCGGGGAGCTGTTTTTT. Residues: CASSLLAGELFF.

This clone was counted between two and nine times. The chain couples TRBV7-8 to TRBJ2-3, with TRBD1 as a possible D gene (6 bases). Germline CDR1 and CDR2: SGHVS and FQNEAQ. CDR3 length equals 14 residues. V was pared by 3 bases and J by 2 bases, with 9 bases between. Written as DNA, the CDR3 is TGTGCCAGCAGCTTTGACAGGTTCACAGATACGCAGTATTTT. It translates to CASSFDRFTDTQYF.

The rearrangement links TRBV5-1 to TRBJ2-7, with 11 positions matching TRBD2. The ends lost 1 base at V and 2 bases at J; junction bases unmatched: 2. CDR3 length: 15 amino acids. Germline V gives CDR1 SGHRS, CDR2 YFSETQ. The CDR3 coding sequence is TGCGCCAGCAGCTTGACTAGCGGGGGTACCTACGAGCAGTACTTC. The encoded protein is CASSLTSGGTYEQYF.

The V gene is TRBV18, the J gene TRBJ2-7; D tentatively reads TRBD1 or TRBD2 (5 bases each). V lost 3 bases and J lost 5, with 11 bases in between. The CDR3 is 13 residues long. Germline V CDR1 and CDR2: KGHSH, LQKENI. The chain's CDR3 is CASSPGLGDEQYF. The CDR3 DNA reads as TGTGCCAGCTCACCCGGACTGGGGGACGAGCAGTACTTC.

The gene calls are TRBV29-1 and TRBJ2-1, with 13 nucleotides matching TRBD2. From germline, CDR1 is SQVTM and CDR2 ANQGSEA. Losses at the gene ends were 0 bases for V and 1 base for J; bases not matched to a gene: 6. CDR3 length: 18 residues. CDR3 DNA: TGCAGCGTTGAAGATACTAGCGGGAGGGCCTTGTCCTACAATGAGCAGTTCTTC. This sequence encodes CSVEDTSGRALSYNEQFF.